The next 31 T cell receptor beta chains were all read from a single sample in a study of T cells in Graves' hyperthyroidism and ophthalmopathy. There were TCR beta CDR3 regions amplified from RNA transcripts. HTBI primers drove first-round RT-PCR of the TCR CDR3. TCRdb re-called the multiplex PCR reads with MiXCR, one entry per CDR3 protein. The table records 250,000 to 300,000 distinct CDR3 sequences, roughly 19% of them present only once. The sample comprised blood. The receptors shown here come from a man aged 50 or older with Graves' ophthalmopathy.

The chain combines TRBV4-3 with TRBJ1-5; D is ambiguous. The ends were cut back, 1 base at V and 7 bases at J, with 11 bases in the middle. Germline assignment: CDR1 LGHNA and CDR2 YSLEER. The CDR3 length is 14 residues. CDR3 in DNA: TGCGCCAGCAGCCAAGGGCAAGAGCTGCAGCCCCAGCATTTT. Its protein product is CASSQGQELQPQHF.

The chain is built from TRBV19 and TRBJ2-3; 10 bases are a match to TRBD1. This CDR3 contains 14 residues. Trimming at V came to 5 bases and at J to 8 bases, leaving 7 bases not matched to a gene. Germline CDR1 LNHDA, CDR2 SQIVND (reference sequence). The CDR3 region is CASSSRDRGGTQYF. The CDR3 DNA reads TGTGCCAGTAGTTCCCGGGACAGGGGAGGTACGCAGTATTTT.

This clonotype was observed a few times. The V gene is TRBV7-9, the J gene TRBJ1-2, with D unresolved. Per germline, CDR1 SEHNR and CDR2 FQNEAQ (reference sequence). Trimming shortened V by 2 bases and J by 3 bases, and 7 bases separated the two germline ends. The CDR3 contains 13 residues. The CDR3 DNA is TGTGCCAGCAGCTTAATGGGGTACTATGGCTACACCTTC. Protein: CASSLMGYYGYTF.

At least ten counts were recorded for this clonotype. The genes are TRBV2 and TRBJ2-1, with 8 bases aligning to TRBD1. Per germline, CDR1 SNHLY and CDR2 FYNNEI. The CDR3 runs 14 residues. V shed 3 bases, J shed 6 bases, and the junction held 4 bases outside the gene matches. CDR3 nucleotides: TGTGCCAGCAGTGAGAGGACAGGGCTCAATGAGCAGTTCTTC. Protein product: CASSERTGLNEQFF. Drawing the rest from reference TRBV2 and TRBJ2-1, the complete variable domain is EPEVTQTPSHQVTQMGQEVILRCVPISNHLYFYWYRQILGQKVEFLVSFYNNEISEKSEIFDDQFSVERPDGSNFTLKIRSTKLEDSAMYFCASSERTGLNEQFFGPGTRLTVL.

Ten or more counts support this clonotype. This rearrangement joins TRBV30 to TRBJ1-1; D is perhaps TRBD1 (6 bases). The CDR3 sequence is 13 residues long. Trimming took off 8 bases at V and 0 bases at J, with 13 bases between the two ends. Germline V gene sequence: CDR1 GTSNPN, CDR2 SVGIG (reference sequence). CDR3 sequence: CALNREMNTEAFF. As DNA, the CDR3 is TGTGCCCTCAACAGGGAGATGAACACTGAAGCTTTCTTT.

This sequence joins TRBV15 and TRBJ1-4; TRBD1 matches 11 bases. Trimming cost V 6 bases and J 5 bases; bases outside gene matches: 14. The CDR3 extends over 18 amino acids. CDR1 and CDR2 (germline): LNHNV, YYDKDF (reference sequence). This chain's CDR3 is CATSSSRRTGGSNEKLFF. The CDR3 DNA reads TGTGCCACCAGTAGCAGCAGGCGGACAGGGGGCTCGAATGAAAAACTGTTTTTT.

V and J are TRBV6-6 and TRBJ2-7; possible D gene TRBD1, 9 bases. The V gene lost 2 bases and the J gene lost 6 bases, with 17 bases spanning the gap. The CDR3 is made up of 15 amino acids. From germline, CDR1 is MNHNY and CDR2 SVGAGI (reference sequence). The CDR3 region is CASSYPGQGTSEQYF. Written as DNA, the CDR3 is TGTGCCAGCAGTTACCCCGGACAGGGGACTAGCGAGCAGTACTTC.

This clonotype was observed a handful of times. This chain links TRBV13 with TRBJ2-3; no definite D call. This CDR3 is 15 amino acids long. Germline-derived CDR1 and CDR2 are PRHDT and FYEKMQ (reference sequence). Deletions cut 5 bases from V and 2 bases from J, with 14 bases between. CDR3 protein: CASSPGGWDTDTQYF. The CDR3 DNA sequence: TGTGCCAGCAGCCCCGGTGGGTGGGACACAGATACGCAGTATTTT. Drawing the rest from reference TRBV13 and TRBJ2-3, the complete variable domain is AAGVIQSPRHLIKEKRETATLKCYPIPRHDTVYWYQQGPGQDPQFLISFYEKMQSDKGSIPDRFSAQQFSDYHSELNMSSLELGDSALYFCASSPGGWDTDTQYFGPGTRLTVL.

The CDR3 spells CASSAGTSGMRTGELFF. The CDR3 region has the DNA TGTGCCAGCAGCGCTGGGACTAGCGGGATGAGAACCGGGGAGCTGTTTTTT. The rearrangement uses TRBV9 and TRBJ2-2; 13 positions match TRBD2. The ends lost 3 bases at V and 5 bases at J; junction bases unmatched: 7. This CDR3 comprises 17 residues. The germline CDR1 and CDR2 sequences are SGDLS and YYNGEE.

CDR3 amino acids: CASSYPRDRGLMNTEAFF. The CDR3 bases are TGTGCCAGCAGTTACCCCCGGGACAGGGGGCTTATGAACACTGAAGCTTTCTTT. The chain links TRBV11-3 to TRBJ1-1; 12 bases align to TRBD1. The CDR3 sequence is 18 residues long. The germline gives CDR1 SGHNT, CDR2 YENEEA. After removal of 6 bases from V and 0 bases from J, the junction contained 11 bases not matched to a gene.

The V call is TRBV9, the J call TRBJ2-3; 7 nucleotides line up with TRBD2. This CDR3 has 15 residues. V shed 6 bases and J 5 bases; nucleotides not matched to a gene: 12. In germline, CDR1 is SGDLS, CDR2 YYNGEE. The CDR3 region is CASTIKAGSVDTQYF. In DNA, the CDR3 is TGTGCCAGCACCATAAAAGCGGGGTCCGTAGATACGCAGTATTTT.

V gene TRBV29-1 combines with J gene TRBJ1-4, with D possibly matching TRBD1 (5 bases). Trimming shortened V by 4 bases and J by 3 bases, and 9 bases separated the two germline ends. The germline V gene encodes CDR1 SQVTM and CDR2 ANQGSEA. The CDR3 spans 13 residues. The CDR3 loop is CSVGGVSNEKLFF. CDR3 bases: TGCAGCGTTGGGGGCGTCTCTAATGAAAAACTGTTTTTT.

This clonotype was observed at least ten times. CDR3 sequence reads: CSARDYQALGGYTF. The CDR3 DNA reads TGCAGTGCTAGAGATTATCAGGCTCTAGGGGGCTACACCTTC. The V and J genes are TRBV20-1 and TRBJ1-2; no clear D. This CDR3 contains 14 residues. Germline CDR1 DFQATT, CDR2 SNEGSKA (reference sequence). V was shortened by 0 bases and J by 8 bases, with 16 bases between the two germline ends.

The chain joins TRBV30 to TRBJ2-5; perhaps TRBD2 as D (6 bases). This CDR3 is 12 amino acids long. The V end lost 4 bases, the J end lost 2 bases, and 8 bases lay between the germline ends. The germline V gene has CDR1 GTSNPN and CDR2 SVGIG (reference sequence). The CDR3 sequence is CAWIGGQETQYF. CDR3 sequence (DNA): TGTGCCTGGATCGGGGGACAAGAGACCCAGTACTTC.

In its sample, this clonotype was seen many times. The CDR3 protein is CASSKSVGFSPQHF. The CDR3 DNA follows: TGTGCCAGCTCGAAGTCAGTGGGTTTCTCGCCCCAGCATTTT. This chain connects TRBV6-1 to TRBJ1-5; D unclear. The CDR3 runs to 14 residues. Trimming cost V 8 bases and J 9 bases, with 20 bases left between them. The germline gives CDR1 MNHNS, CDR2 SASEGT.

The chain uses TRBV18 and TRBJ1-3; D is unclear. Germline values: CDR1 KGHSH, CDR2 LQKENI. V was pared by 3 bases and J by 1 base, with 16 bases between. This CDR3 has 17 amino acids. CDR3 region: CASSPVQRGGSGNTIYF. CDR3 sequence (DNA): TGTGCCAGCTCACCTGTTCAGCGCGGAGGGTCTGGAAACACCATATATTTT. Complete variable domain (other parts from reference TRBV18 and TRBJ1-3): NAGVMQNPRHLVRRRGQEARLRCSPMKGHSHVYWYRQLPEEGLKFMVYLQKENIIDESGMPKERFSAEFPKEGPSILRIQQVVRGDSAAYFCASSPVQRGGSGNTIYFGEGSWLTVV.

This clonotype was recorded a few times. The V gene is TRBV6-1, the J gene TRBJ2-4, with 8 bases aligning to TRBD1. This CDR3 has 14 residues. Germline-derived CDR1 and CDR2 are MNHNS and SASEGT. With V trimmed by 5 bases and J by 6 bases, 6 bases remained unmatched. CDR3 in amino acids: CASSTRDRRNIQYF. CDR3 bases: TGTGCCAGCAGTACCCGGGACAGGAGAAACATTCAGTACTTC.

CDR3 DNA: TGTGCCAGCAGTGATCTTGAAAAACTGTTTTTT. It is translated as CASSDLEKLFF. The chain couples TRBV2 to TRBJ1-4; D uncertain. Trimming shortened V by 3 bases and J by 7 bases, and 3 bases separated the two germline ends. The CDR3 sequence is 11 residues long. Looked up from germline, CDR1 is SNHLY and CDR2 is FYNNEI. The complete variable domain, with remaining parts taken from reference TRBV2 and TRBJ1-4, reads EPEVTQTPSHQVTQMGQEVILRCVPISNHLYFYWYRQILGQKVEFLVSFYNNEISEKSEIFDDQFSVERPDGSNFTLKIRSTKLEDSAMYFCASSDLEKLFFGSGTQLSVL.

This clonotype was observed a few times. CDR3 bases: TGCGCCAGCAGCCAGGCCGCCCCACAGGGCTCGAATCAGCCCCAGCATTTT. Its translation: CASSQAAPQGSNQPQHF. The chain employs TRBV4-1 and TRBJ1-5; D possibly corresponds to TRBD1 (6 bases). The CDR3 has 17 amino acids. With 3 bases removed from V and 4 bases from J, the gap between germline ends came to 19 bases. Germline values: CDR1 MGHRA, CDR2 YSYEKL.

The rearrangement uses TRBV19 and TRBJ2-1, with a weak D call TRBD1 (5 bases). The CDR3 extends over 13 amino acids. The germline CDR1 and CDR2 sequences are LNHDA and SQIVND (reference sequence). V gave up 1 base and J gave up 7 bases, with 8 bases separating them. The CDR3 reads CASSIGAGNEQFF. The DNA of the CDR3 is TGTGCCAGTAGTATAGGAGCAGGGAATGAGCAGTTCTTC.

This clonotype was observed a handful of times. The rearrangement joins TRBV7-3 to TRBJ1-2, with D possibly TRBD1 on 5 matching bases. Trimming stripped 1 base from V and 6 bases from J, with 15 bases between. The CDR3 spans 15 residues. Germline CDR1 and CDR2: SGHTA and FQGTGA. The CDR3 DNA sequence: TGTGCCAGCAGCTTAATGGGGGGGGAAATTAATGGCTACACCTTC. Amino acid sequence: CASSLMGGEINGYTF. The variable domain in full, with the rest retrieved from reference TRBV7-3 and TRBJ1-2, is GAGVSQTPSNKVTEKGKYVELRCDPISGHTALYWYRQSLGQGPEFLIYFQGTGAADDSGLPNDRFFAVRPEGSVSTLKIQRTERGDSAVYLCASSLMGGEINGYTFGSGTRLTVV.

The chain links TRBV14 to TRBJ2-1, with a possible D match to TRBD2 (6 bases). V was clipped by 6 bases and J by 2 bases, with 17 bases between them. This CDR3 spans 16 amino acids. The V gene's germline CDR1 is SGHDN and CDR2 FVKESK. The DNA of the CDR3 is TGTGCCAGCAGTCAGTTCGGGAGAGGCGCCTACAATGAGCAGTTCTTC. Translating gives CASSQFGRGAYNEQFF.

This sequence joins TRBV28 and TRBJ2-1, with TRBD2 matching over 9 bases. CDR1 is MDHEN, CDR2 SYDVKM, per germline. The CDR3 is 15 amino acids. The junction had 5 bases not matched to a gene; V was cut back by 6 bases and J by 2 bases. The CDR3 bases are TGTGCCAGCAGGGGTAGCGGGAGTCCCTACAATGAGCAGTTCTTC. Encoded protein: CASRGSGSPYNEQFF.

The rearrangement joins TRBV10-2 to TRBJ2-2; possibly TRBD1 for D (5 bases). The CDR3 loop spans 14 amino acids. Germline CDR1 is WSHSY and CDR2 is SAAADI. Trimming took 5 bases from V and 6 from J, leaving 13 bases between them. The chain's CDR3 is CASSPIDRAGELFF. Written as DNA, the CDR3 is TGCGCCAGCAGTCCCATTGACAGAGCCGGGGAGCTGTTTTTT.

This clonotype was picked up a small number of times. The CDR3 here is CASSGTRGYGYTF. The CDR3 coding sequence is TGTGCCAGCAGCGGTACTAGGGGGTATGGCTACACCTTC. The chain carries TRBV7-6 and TRBJ1-2; D is possibly TRBD1 (6 bases). Trimming cost V 5 bases and J 5 bases, with 12 bases left between them. Germline CDR1 is SGHVS and CDR2 is FNYEAQ. CDR3 length: 13 residues.

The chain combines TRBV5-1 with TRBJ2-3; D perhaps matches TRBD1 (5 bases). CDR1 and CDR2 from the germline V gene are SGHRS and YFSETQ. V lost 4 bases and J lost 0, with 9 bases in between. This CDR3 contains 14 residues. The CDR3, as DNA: TGCGCCAGCAGCCCCGACAGCAGCACAGATACGCAGTATTTT. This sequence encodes CASSPDSSTDTQYF.

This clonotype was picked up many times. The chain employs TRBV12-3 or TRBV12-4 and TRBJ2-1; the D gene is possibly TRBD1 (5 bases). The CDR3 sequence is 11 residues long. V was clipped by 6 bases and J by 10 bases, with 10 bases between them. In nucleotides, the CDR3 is TGTGCCAGCAGCATCTCAGGGGAGCAGTTCTTC. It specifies CASSISGEQFF.

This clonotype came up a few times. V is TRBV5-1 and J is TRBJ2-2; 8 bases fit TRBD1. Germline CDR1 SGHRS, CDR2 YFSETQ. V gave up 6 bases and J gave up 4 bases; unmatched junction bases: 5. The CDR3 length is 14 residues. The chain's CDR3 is CASNEGTGTGELFF. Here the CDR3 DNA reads TGCGCCAGCAATGAAGGGACAGGCACCGGGGAGCTGTTTTTT.

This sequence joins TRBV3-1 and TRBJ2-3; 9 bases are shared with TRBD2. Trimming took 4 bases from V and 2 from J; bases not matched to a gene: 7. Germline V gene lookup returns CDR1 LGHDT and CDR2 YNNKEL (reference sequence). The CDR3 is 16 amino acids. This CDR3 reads CASSRGTSRLTDTQYF. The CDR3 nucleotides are TGTGCCAGCAGCCGGGGGACTAGCAGACTCACAGATACGCAGTATTTT.

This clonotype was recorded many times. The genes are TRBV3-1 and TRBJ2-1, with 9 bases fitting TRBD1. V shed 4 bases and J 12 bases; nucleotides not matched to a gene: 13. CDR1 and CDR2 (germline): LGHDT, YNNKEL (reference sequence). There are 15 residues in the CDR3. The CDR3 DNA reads TGTGCCAGCAGCCCCGGACAGGGGATTGGAGGATGGCAGTTCTTC. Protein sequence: CASSPGQGIGGWQFF.

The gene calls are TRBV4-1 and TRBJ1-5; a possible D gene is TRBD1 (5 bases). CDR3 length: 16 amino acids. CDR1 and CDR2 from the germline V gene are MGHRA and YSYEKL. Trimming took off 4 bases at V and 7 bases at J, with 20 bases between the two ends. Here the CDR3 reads CASSPSSGGGGQPQHF. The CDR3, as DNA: TGCGCCAGCAGCCCGTCCAGTGGGGGAGGTGGGCAGCCCCAGCATTTT.